Below, one T cell receptor beta chain is given with its context. Method: immunoSEQ multiplex PCR; TCRdb's copy keeps in-frame clones and lacks some. The table lists about 160,000 clones, around four fifths of them singletons. This sample was taken from a study of blood T cell repertoires in COVID-19. The sequencing sample was made of PBMCs or T cells enriched from blood (not recorded which). The clonotype was recovered from a woman aged 45-60 years who had recovered from COVID-19.

The CDR3 DNA sequence: TGTGCCAGCAGCTTAGCGGGCAGGGAGGGAACTGAAGCTTTCTTT. This sequence encodes CASSLAGREGTEAFF. The V and J genes are TRBV7-6 and TRBJ1-1, with D perhaps matching TRBD1 (5 bases). The CDR3 spans 15 residues. V lost 0 bases to trimming and J lost 5 bases, with 13 bases between them. Per germline, CDR1 SGHVS and CDR2 FNYEAQ.